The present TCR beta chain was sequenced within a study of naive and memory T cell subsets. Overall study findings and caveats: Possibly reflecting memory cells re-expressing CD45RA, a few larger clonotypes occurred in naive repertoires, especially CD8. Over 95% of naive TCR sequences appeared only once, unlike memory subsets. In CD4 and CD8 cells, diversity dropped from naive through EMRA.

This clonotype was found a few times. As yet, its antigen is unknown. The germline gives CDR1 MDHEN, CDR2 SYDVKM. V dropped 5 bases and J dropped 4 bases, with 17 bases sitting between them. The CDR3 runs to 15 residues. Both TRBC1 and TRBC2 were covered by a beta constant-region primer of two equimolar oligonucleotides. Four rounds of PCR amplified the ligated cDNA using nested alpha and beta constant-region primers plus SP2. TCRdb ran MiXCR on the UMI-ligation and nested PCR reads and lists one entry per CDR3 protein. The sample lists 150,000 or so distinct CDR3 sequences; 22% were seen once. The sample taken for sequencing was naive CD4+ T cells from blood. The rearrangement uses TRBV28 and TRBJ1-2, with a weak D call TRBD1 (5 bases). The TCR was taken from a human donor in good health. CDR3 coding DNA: TGTGCCAGCAGTATACGGCCCGGGGCCGTCTATGGCTACACCTTC. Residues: CASSIRPGAVYGYTF.